This TCR beta chain emerged from a study of T-cell reconstitution after alpha-beta-depleted transplantation in children. Study outcomes and limitations: High day-60 TCRbeta diversity in some patients came from surviving recipient T cells and thymic progenitors. T-cell counts and diversity were attributed mostly to newly produced T cells one year after transplant. Expanded graft clones numbering several hundred reportedly gave rise to alpha-beta T cells about two months after transplant.

Unique molecular identifiers were incorporated during preparation of the TCRbeta library. TCRdb re-derived calls from the PCR reads in MiXCR, one entry per CDR3 protein. Of some 200,000 distinct CDR3 sequences listed, roughly a tenth are singletons. This clonotype was seen at least ten times. Its matching antigen is unknown. Trimming removed 3 bases from V and 4 bases from J; junction bases left unmatched: 3. CDR1 and CDR2 from the germline V gene are SGHRS and YFSETQ. The CDR3 is 16 residues long. The chain links TRBV5-1 to TRBJ2-1, with 14 bases lining up with TRBD2. The specimen comprised PBMCs, sampled before TCRalphabeta/CD19-depleted stem cell transplant. The receptor's source is a child younger than two with acute myeloid leukemia, due to receive a stem cell transplant. DNA for the CDR3: TGCGCCAGCAGCTCGGGACTAGCGGGAGCTTACAATGAGCAGTTCTTC. Its protein is CASSSGLAGAYNEQFF.